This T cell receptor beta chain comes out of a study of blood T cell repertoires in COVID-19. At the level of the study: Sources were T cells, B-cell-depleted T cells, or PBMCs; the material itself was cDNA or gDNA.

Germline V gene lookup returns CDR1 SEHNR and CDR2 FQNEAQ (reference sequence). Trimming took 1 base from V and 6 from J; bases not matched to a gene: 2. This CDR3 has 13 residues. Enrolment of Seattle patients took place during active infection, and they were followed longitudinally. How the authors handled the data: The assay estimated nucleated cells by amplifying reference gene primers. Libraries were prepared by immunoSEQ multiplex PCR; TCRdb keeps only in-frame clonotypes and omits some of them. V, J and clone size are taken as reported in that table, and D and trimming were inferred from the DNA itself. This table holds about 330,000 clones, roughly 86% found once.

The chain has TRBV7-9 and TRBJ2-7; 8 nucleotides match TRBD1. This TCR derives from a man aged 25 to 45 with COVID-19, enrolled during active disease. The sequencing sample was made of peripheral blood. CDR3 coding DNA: TGTGCCAGCAGCTTAGTGGACAGGGCCGAGCAGTACTTC. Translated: CASSLVDRAEQYF.